The 13 T cell receptor beta chains presented below share a single source sample, sequenced in a study of OX40 agonist ivuxolimab in advanced cancers. Profiling relied on immunoSEQ multiplex PCR, and the TCRdb table lists in-frame clones only, not all of them. The repertoire includes fewer than 90,000 clones, about 89% of them detected once, and under 0.8% sits in the top ten. The sample in question was CD4+ or CD8+ T cells sorted from blood, obtained in a trial of the OX40 agonist ivuxolimab. The receptors derive from an adult with an advanced solid tumor such as melanoma, head and neck, liver or kidney cancer.

The table lists this clone with a count of one. The chain couples TRBV19 to TRBJ1-1; D perhaps matches TRBD1 (6 bases). Trimming took off 1 base at V and 1 base at J, with 13 bases between the two ends. Germline loops: CDR1 LNHDA, CDR2 SQIVND (reference sequence). The CDR3 consists of 16 residues. The CDR3 DNA follows: TGTGCCAGTAGTATAGCAGGGGCAGTTAAGAACACTGAAGCTTTCTTT. Translated, it gives CASSIAGAVKNTEAFF.

This rearrangement joins TRBV6-6 to TRBJ2-5; TRBD1 agrees at 9 bases. V trimming: 2 bases; J trimming: 6 bases; junction bases outside the gene matches: 4. CDR1 MNHNY and CDR2 SVGAGI come from the germline V gene (reference sequence). This CDR3 is built from 14 residues. The CDR3 nucleotides read TGTGCCAGCAGTTACCGACAGGGGGTACAGACCCAGTACTTC. Translation gives CASSYRQGVQTQYF.

This clone appeared a single time. The rearrangement links TRBV4-3 to TRBJ2-3; 8 positions match TRBD2. The CDR3 is 16 residues long. Germline V gives CDR1 LGHNA, CDR2 YSLEER. With 1 base clipped from V and 4 bases from J, the junction kept 7 bases outside the gene matches. This CDR3 is CASSQGRAGVADTQYF. The CDR3 bases are TGCGCCAGCAGCCAAGGGCGAGCGGGGGTAGCAGATACGCAGTATTTT.

The chain is built from TRBV7-9 and TRBJ2-5; D might be TRBD1 or TRBD2, each matching 6 bases. With 1 base removed from V and 5 bases from J, the gap between germline ends came to 17 bases. Germline CDR1 is SEHNR and CDR2 is FQNEAQ (reference sequence). The CDR3 is 16 amino acids. The CDR3 protein is CASSLVGGYLAETQYF. The CDR3 coding sequence is TGTGCCAGCAGCTTAGTAGGGGGGTACCTTGCGGAGACCCAGTACTTC.

This chain connects TRBV7-9 to TRBJ1-5; possibly TRBD1 for D (6 bases). Trimming removed 5 bases at V and 7 bases at J, with 12 bases between. CDR3 length: 13 amino acids. The germline gives CDR1 SEHNR, CDR2 FQNEAQ (reference sequence). The CDR3 region has the DNA TGTGCCAGCAGCAAGAAGGGGGACCAGCCCCAGCATTTT. This encodes CASSKKGDQPQHF.

Written as DNA, the CDR3 is TGCGCCAGCAGCTTAACAGGGGACTATAATTCACCCCTCCACTTT. This encodes CASSLTGDYNSPLHF. V is TRBV5-1 and J is TRBJ1-6; the match to TRBD1 covers 7 bases. The CDR3 covers 15 residues. Germline V gene sequence: CDR1 SGHRS, CDR2 YFSETQ. J gave up 3 bases and V 2 bases, and 2 bases lay outside the gene matches.

This clone was seen just once. The V gene is TRBV19, the J gene TRBJ1-5; TRBD1 might be the D (6 bases). The CDR3 has 15 amino acids. Deletions cut 4 bases from V and 2 bases from J, with 12 bases between. Germline CDR1 is LNHDA and CDR2 is SQIVND (reference sequence). The CDR3 reads CASSKRQVGNQPQHF. In DNA form, the CDR3 reads TGTGCCAGTAGTAAAAGACAGGTAGGCAATCAGCCCCAGCATTTT. The variable domain in full, completed from reference TRBV19 and TRBJ1-5, reads DGGITQSPKYLFRKEGQNVTLSCEQNLNHDAMYWYRQDPGQGLRLIYYSQIVNDFQKGDIAEGYSVSREKKESFPLTVTSAQKNPTAFYLCASSKRQVGNQPQHFGDGTRLSIL.

This chain uses TRBV6-1 with TRBJ2-7, with 12 bases lining up with TRBD2. Germline V gives CDR1 MNHNS, CDR2 SASEGT. The CDR3 consists of 14 residues. The V segment lost 10 bases and the J segment 6 bases; nucleotides outside the gene matches: 10. The CDR3 DNA reads TGTGCCATCCCCTCCGGACTAGCGGGACGCGAGCAGTACTTC. It translates to CAIPSGLAGREQYF.

The rearrangement uses TRBV6-5 and TRBJ1-2; 10 bases align to TRBD1. Germline trimming cut 5 bases from V and 5 bases from J; bases unmatched to any gene: 5. The germline gives CDR1 MNHEY, CDR2 SVGAGI. The CDR3 sequence is 14 residues long. The CDR3 DNA reads TGTGCCAGCAGTCGGACAGGGGGGTTTTATGGCTACACCTTC. Protein sequence: CASSRTGGFYGYTF.

The V and J genes are TRBV6-1 and TRBJ1-6; 8 nucleotides align to TRBD1. V shed 5 bases, J shed 8 bases, and the junction held 8 bases outside the gene matches. CDR3 size: 15 residues. Germline CDR1 reads MNHNS; CDR2 reads SASEGT. The CDR3 DNA reads TGTGCCAGCAGTCCCCTGACAGGGGAGTATTCACCCCTCCACTTT. It specifies CASSPLTGEYSPLHF.

This chain joins TRBV11-2 and TRBJ2-1, with D possibly being TRBD1 (6 bases). The CDR3 covers 15 residues. V dropped 3 bases and J dropped 5 bases, with 14 bases sitting between them. Germline V gene data show CDR1 as SGHAT and CDR2 as FQNNGV. The chain's CDR3 is CASSLTGNTNNEQFF. The CDR3, as DNA: TGTGCCAGCAGCTTGACAGGTAACACCAACAATGAGCAGTTCTTC.

The V and J genes are TRBV5-8 and TRBJ2-3; 7 bases are a match to TRBD1. The CDR3 has 14 amino acids. Trimming removed 4 bases from V and 2 bases from J; junction bases left unmatched: 4. Germline-derived CDR1 and CDR2 are SGHTS and YDEGEE. The CDR3 loop reads CASSLGQVTDTQYF. CDR3 coding DNA: TGTGCCAGCAGCCTTGGACAGGTCACAGATACGCAGTATTTT.

The chain uses TRBV30 and TRBJ2-3; 11 nucleotides match TRBD2. In germline, CDR1 is GTSNPN, CDR2 SVGIG (reference sequence). The CDR3 loop spans 15 amino acids. Trimming took 5 bases from V and 2 from J; bases not matched to a gene: 6. The CDR3 region has the DNA TGTGCCTGGGGTTGGACTAGCGGGTACACAGATACGCAGTATTTT. Translated: CAWGWTSGYTDTQYF.